This T cell receptor (beta chain) was identified during a study of T cell responses to AZD1222 COVID-19 vaccine (dated by TCRdb to the early 2020s). Notes on the research overall: A total of over 230 trial participants underwent TCR sequencing, of whom 200 to 220 had received two doses of AZD1222 and around 26 had received two doses of the MenACWY control vaccine. Enrollment into the trials was organized by age into subgroups of 18-55, 56-69 and 70-plus years, and those subgroups contained approximately 150, 30 and 60 TCR-sequenced participants, respectively.

The CDR3 regions of human TCRbeta chains were analyzed by immunosequencing. In the paper's pipeline: Repertoire TCRs were checked for matches against a reference library of SARS-CoV-2-specific TCRs that had been generated using the MIRA antigen-specificity platform. Breadth was defined as the fraction of unique TCRs that were SARS-CoV-2-associated. Depth was defined as the fraction of total T cells that were SARS-CoV-2-associated. Using the MIRA data, each spike-specific TCR was assigned both to the spike region to which the TCR was reactive and to a CD4 or CD8 class. Log10-transformed breadth and depth values were compared by one-way ANOVA with Sidak's multiple comparisons tests. Imported from immuneACCESS, the table was reduced by TCRdb to in-frame sequences with V and J called. These copies leave out some clones; in studies compared against another copy, an unresolved V gene accounts for under half, and the cause of the remainder is not known. V and J calls and clone size are copied from that table; D and trimming were computed from the DNA. This sample is represented by 75,000 to 95,000 clones; roughly 90% of them were singletons. The leading ten clones occupy approximately 5.3% of the sample.

The junction shows trimming of 8 bases on V and 5 bases on J, plus 12 bases between the germline ends. The germline V gene yields ENHRY for CDR1 and SYGVKD for CDR2. The CDR3 runs 12 residues from the cysteine to the phenylalanine. The only DNA kept is the CDR3, 36 bases in frame from the first base. In the case of this clone: Its antigen is currently not known. Per-nucleotide qualities are absent, and no much larger clonotype sits a single base away.

According to the study, the label for this sample's time point signals: about 28 days (+/-7) after the second vaccine dose. AZD1222 recipients given second doses at about 4 weeks or at about 12 weeks were pooled, since spike-specific TCR depth and breadth were not found to differ between the two schedules. Samples from vaccinated people were obtained from the UK trials COV001 and COV002, which included a single-blind randomized controlled phase 2/3 trial of AZD1222 (ChAdOx1 nCoV-19) in healthy adults. For TCRbeta chain sequencing, PBMC samples from trial participants were taken at day 0 and at day 28 after the second dose. Beyond this particular receptor, the publication reports: Because no day 14 peak-response samples were available, the repertoires could be characterized only after the peak T cell response. CD4 TCRs associated with the vaccine covered the entire spike protein, and the dominant responses were in regions 160-218 and 743-854. The 56-69-year group was small, and its depth increase did not reach significance, likely because of low power. Most participants were white British and females outnumbered males, and the authors suggested that clonal diversity may have been underestimated. Reportedly, almost half of the unique spike-specific TCRs recognized epitopes lying outside the regions that are mutated in the B.1.351 and B.1.1.7 variants. Spike-specific TCR breadth and depth rose significantly after two AZD1222 doses compared with day 0 and with MenACWY recipients. Conclusions about previously exposed vaccinees are limited because only five to seven AZD1222 recipients were SARS-CoV-2 seropositive at baseline.

The sample was peripheral blood, taken 28 days after the second AZD1222 dose. This chain is built from TRBV10-3 and TRBJ1-1; TRBD1 might be the D gene, on 5 matching bases. This sequence originates from an adult who received the AZD1222 COVID-19 vaccine. The encoded CDR3 is CAISQVRTEAFF. The bases are TGTGCCATCTCACAGGTCCGGACTGAAGCTTTCTTT.